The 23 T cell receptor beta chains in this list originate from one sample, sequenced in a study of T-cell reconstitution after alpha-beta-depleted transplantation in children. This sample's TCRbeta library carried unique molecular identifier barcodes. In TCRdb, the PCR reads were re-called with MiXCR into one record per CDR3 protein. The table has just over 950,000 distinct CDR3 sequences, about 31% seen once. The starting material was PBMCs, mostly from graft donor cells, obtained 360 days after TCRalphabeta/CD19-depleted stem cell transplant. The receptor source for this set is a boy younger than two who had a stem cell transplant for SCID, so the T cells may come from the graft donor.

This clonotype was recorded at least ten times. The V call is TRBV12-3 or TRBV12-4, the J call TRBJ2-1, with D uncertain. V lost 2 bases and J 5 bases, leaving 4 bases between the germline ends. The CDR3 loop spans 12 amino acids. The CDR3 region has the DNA TGTGCCAGCAGTTTATCACACAATGAGCAGTTCTTC. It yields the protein CASSLSHNEQFF.

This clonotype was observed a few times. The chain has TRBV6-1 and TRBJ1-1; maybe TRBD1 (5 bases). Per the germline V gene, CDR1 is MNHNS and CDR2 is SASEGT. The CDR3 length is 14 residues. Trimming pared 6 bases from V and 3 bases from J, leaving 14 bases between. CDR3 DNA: TGTGCCAGCAGGCAACAATGGGGCCACACTGAAGCTTTCTTT. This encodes CASRQQWGHTEAFF.

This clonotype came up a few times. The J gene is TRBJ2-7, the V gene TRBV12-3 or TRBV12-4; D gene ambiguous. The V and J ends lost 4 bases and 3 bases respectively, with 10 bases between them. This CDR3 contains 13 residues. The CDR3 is CASSWGFFYEQYF. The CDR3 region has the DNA TGTGCCAGCAGTTGGGGATTTTTCTACGAGCAGTACTTC.

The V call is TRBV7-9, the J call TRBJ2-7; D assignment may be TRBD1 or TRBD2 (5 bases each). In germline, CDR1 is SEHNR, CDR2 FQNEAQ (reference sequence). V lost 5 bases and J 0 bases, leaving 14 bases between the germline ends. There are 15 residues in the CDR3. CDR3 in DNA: TGTGCCAGCAGCGCCAGGGACGCCAGCTCCTACGAGCAGTACTTC. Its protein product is CASSARDASSYEQYF.

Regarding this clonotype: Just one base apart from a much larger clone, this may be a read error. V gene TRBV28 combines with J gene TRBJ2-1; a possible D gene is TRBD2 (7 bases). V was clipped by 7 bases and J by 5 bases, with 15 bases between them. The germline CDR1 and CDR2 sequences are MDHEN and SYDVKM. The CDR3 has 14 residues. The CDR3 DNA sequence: TGTGCCAGCATTTGGGGGGGGCCCAACAATGAGCAGTTCTTC. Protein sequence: CASIWGGPNNEQFF.

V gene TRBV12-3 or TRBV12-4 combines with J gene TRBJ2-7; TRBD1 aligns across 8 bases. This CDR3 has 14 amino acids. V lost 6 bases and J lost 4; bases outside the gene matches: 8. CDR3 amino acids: CASSTGQVIYEQYF. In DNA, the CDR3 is TGTGCCAGCAGCACGGGACAGGTGATATACGAGCAGTACTTC.

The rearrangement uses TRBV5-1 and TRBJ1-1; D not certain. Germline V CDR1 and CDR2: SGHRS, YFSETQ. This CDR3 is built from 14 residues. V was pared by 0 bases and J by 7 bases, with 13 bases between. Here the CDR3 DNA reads TGCGCCAGCAGCTTGGTACCGGGGTTTGATGAAGCTTTCTTT. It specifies CASSLVPGFDEAFF.

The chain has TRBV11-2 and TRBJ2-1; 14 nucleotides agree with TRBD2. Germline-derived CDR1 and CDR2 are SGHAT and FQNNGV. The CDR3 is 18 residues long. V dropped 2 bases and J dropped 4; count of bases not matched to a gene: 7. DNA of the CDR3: TGTGCCAGCAGCTTACCCCGACTAGCGGGGGGGAAATACAATGAGCAGTTCTTC. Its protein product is CASSLPRLAGGKYNEQFF.

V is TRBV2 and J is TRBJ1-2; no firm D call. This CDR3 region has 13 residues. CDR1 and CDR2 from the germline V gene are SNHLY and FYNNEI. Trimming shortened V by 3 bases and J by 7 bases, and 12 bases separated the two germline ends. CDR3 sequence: CASSDKGSSGYTF. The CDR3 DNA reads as TGTGCCAGCAGTGACAAGGGATCGAGTGGCTACACCTTC.

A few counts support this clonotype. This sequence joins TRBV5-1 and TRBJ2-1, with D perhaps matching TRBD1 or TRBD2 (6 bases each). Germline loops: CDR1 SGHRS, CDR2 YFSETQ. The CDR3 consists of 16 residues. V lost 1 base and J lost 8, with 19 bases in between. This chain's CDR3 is CASSLRGRPRGDEQFF. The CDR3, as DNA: TGCGCCAGCAGCTTGCGGGGGCGCCCGAGGGGGGATGAGCAGTTCTTC.

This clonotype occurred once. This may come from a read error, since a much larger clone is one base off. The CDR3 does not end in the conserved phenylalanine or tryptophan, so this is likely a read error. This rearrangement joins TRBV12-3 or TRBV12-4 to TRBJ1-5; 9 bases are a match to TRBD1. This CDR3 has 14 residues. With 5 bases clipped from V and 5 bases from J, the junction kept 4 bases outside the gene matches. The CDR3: CASSPGTGYQPQHC. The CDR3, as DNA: TGTGCCAGCAGTCCCGGGACAGGGTATCAGCCCCAGCATTGT.

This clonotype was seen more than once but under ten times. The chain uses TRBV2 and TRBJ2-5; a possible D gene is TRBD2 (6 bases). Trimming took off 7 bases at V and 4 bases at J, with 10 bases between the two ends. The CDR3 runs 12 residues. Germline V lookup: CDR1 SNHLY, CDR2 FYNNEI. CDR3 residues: CASTLALETQYF. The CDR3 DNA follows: TGTGCCAGCACCCTAGCGTTAGAGACCCAGTACTTC.

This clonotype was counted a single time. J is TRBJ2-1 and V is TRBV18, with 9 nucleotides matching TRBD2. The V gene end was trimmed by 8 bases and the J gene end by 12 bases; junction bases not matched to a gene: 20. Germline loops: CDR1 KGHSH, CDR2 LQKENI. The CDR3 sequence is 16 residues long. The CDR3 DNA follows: TGTGCCAGCACCGCAACCCAGGGACAGCTAGCGGGGCGGCAGTTCTTC. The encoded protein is CASTATQGQLAGRQFF.

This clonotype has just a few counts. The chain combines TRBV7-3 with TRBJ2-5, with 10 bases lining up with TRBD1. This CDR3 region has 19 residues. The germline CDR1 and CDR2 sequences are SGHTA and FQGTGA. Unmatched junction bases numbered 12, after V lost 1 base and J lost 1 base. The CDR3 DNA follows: TGTGCCAGCAGCTTAAGGGTCGGACAGGGGGACCTGGGCCAAGAGACCCAGTACTTC. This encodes CASSLRVGQGDLGQETQYF.

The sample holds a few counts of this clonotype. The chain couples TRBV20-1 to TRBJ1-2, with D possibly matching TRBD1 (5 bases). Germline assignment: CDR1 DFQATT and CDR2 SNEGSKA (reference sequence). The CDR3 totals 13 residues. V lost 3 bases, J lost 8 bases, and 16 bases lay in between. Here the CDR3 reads CSASGTDWGGYTF. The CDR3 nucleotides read TGCAGTGCTAGCGGGACTGACTGGGGGGGCTACACCTTC.

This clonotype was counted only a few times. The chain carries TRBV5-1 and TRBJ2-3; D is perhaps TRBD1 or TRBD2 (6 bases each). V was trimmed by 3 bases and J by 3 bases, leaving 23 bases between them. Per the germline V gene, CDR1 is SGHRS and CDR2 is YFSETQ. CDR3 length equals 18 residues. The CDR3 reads CASSYIGGLPRGTDTQYF. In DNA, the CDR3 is TGCGCCAGCAGCTATATCGGAGGGCTTCCAAGGGGGACAGATACGCAGTATTTT.

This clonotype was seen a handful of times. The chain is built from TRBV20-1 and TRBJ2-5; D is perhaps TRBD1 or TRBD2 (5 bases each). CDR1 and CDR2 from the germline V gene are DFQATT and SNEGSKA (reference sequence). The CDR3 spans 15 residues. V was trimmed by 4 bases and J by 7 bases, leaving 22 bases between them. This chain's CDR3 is CSATPGTPRGGTQYF. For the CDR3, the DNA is TGCAGTGCTACCCCCGGGACCCCGAGAGGTGGGACCCAGTACTTC.

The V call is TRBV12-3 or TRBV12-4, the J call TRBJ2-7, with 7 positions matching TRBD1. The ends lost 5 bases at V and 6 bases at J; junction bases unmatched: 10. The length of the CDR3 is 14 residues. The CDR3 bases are TGTGCCAGCAGTCAGTCCGGGACAGACGGCGAGCAGTACTTC. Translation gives CASSQSGTDGEQYF.

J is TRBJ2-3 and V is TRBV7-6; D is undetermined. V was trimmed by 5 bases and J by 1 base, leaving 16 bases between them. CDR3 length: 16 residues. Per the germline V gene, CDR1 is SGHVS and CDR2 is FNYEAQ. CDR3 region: CASSETPGRRTDTQYF. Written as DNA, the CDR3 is TGTGCCAGCAGCGAGACCCCAGGACGGCGCACAGATACGCAGTATTTT.

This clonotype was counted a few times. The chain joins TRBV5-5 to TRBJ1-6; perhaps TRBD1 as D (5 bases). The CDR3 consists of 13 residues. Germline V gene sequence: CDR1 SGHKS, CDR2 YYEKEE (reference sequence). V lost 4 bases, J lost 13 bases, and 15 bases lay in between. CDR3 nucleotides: TGTGCCAGCAGCGGGGCCTTAAGGTATCCCCTCCACTTT. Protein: CASSGALRYPLHF.

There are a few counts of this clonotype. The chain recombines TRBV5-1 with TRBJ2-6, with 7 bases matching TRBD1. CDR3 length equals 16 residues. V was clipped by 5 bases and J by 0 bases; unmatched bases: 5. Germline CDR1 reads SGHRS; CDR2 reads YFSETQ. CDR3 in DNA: TGCGCCAGCAGGGGGACAGTCAGCTCTGGGGCCAACGTCCTGACTTTC. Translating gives CASRGTVSSGANVLTF.

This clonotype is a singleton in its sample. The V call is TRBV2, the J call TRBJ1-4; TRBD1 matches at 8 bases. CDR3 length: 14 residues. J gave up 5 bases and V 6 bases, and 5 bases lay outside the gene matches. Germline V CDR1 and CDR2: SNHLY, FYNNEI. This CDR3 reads CASSGTGQNEKLFF. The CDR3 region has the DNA TGTGCCAGCAGCGGGACAGGACAAAATGAAAAACTGTTTTTT. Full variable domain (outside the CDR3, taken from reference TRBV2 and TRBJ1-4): EPEVTQTPSHQVTQMGQEVILRCVPISNHLYFYWYRQILGQKVEFLVSFYNNEISEKSEIFDDQFSVERPDGSNFTLKIRSTKLEDSAMYFCASSGTGQNEKLFFGSGTQLSVL.

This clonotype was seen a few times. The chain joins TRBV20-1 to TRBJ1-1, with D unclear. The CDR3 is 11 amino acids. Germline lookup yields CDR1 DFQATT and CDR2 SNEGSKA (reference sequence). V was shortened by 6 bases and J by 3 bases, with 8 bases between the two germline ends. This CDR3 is CSAPKDTEAFF. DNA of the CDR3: TGCAGTGCCCCCAAGGACACTGAAGCTTTCTTT.